One sample yielded the 14 T cell receptor beta chains listed below, sequenced in a study of T cell responses to AZD1222 COVID-19 vaccine. Sequencing used immunoSEQ multiplex PCR; TCRdb keeps in-frame clones, though not all of them. The sample includes some 130,000 clones, around 90% of them seen just once. The input for sequencing was peripheral blood, taken on day 0 of AZD1222 vaccination. The receptor source for this set is an adult in good health.

The V call is TRBV5-1, the J call TRBJ2-1; D possibly uses TRBD1 or TRBD2 (5 bases each). There are 16 residues in the CDR3. V lost 4 bases and J 7 bases, leaving 21 bases between the germline ends. The germline CDR1 and CDR2 sequences are SGHRS and YFSETQ. The CDR3 DNA sequence: TGCGCCAGCAGCGTGCTCGGGACGCCCCCGAGGAATGAGCAGTTCTTC. Its protein is CASSVLGTPPRNEQFF. The full variable domain, in which reference TRBV5-1 and TRBJ2-1 provide the parts outside the CDR3, is KAGVTQTPRYLIKTRGQQVTLSCSPISGHRSVSWYQQTPGQGLQFLFEYFSETQRNKGNFPGRFSGRQFSNSRSEMNVSTLELGDSALYLCASSVLGTPPRNEQFFGPGTRLTVL.

The J gene is TRBJ1-2, the V gene TRBV7-6, with 7 positions matching TRBD1. This CDR3 region has 14 residues. Germline V CDR1 and CDR2: SGHVS, FNYEAQ. Unmatched junction bases numbered 5, after V lost 0 bases and J lost 7 bases. Written as DNA, the CDR3 is TGTGCCAGCAGCTTAGCGGAGGGGGCGGGTGGCTACACCTTC. Translating it yields CASSLAEGAGGYTF.

This clone has a single count. The V call is TRBV4-1, the J call TRBJ1-1; maybe TRBD1 (5 bases). Trimming took 4 bases from V and 3 from J, leaving 15 bases between them. This CDR3 is built from 15 residues. Germline V gives CDR1 MGHRA, CDR2 YSYEKL. CDR3 loop: CASSRGPVGDTEAFF. In DNA form, the CDR3 reads TGCGCCAGCAGCCGAGGGCCGGTGGGGGACACTGAAGCTTTCTTT.

The chain couples TRBV29-1 to TRBJ2-3, with no clear D. CDR3 length: 12 amino acids. Germline CDR1 and CDR2: SQVTM and ANQGSEA. Trimming shortened V by 1 base and J by 4 bases, and 6 bases separated the two germline ends. This chain's CDR3 is CSVEALADTQYF. CDR3 nucleotides: TGCAGCGTTGAAGCCCTCGCAGATACGCAGTATTTT.

The chain uses TRBV5-1 and TRBJ2-3; the D is unclear. The CDR3 loop spans 14 amino acids. Trimming left V 1 base short and J 0 bases short, with 6 bases between. CDR1 and CDR2 (germline): SGHRS, YFSETQ. The CDR3 loop reads CASSLKGSTDTQYF. In DNA, the CDR3 is TGCGCCAGCAGCTTGAAGGGAAGCACAGATACGCAGTATTTT.

V gene TRBV19 combines with J gene TRBJ1-3, with D possibly matching TRBD1 (5 bases). This CDR3 contains 14 residues. Trimming pared 5 bases from V and 1 base from J, leaving 9 bases between. Germline values: CDR1 LNHDA, CDR2 SQIVND (reference sequence). The CDR3: CASSLRQSGNTIYF. The CDR3 coding sequence is TGTGCCAGTAGTTTACGACAGTCTGGAAACACCATATATTTT.

The chain combines TRBV6-5 with TRBJ1-2; no clear D. V shed 8 bases and J shed 5 bases, with 21 bases lying between them. Germline V gene lookup returns CDR1 MNHEY and CDR2 SVGAGI. CDR3 length: 15 residues. The CDR3 here is CASSEGVGPRYGYTF. The CDR3 DNA follows: TGTGCCAGCTCGGAGGGCGTCGGCCCTAGGTATGGCTACACCTTC.

The chain uses TRBV27 and TRBJ1-5; D is unclear. V lost 5 bases and J 3 bases, leaving 8 bases between the germline ends. The CDR3 totals 13 residues. CDR1 is MNHEY and CDR2 is SMNVEV in the germline V gene (reference sequence). CDR3 sequence: CASSPTINQPQHF. The CDR3 DNA reads as TGTGCCAGCAGTCCTACCATCAATCAGCCCCAGCATTTT.

The CDR3 reads CAISESSNPNYGYTF. DNA for the CDR3: TGTGCCATCAGTGAGTCTAGTAACCCTAACTATGGCTACACCTTC. This sequence joins TRBV10-3 and TRBJ1-2; D remains ambiguous. The germline gives CDR1 ENHRY, CDR2 SYGVKD. The CDR3 is made up of 15 amino acids. The V end was cut by 0 bases, the J end by 0 bases, with 8 bases between.

The rearrangement joins TRBV5-3 to TRBJ1-5; D is ambiguous. TRBV5-3 falls under the ORF class, with uncertain function. The ends were cut back, 4 bases at V and 7 bases at J, with 30 bases in the middle. The CDR3 is 19 residues long. The DNA of the CDR3 is TGTGCCAGAAGCCATCGACAACGGCGGCGACCCGGGTCGTGGCAGCCCCAGCATTTT. Translating gives CARSHRQRRRPGSWQPQHF.

V gene TRBV5-1 combines with J gene TRBJ2-2; TRBD2 matches at 9 bases. V dropped 3 bases and J dropped 1; count of bases not matched to a gene: 16. CDR1 is SGHRS and CDR2 is YFSETQ in the germline V gene. The CDR3 loop spans 20 amino acids. The CDR3 reads CASSSGGASGALRNTGELFF. The DNA for the CDR3 is TGCGCCAGCAGCTCCGGGGGCGCTAGCGGGGCTTTAAGGAACACCGGGGAGCTGTTTTTT.

The CDR3 here is CASSWGQGNYEQYF. The CDR3 region has the DNA TGTGCCAGCAGCTGGGGACAGGGGAACTACGAGCAGTACTTC. The chain employs TRBV5-6 and TRBJ2-7; TRBD1 matches at 10 bases. The CDR3 is 14 amino acids. V gave up 3 bases and J gave up 3 bases; unmatched junction bases: 3. CDR1 and CDR2 from the germline V gene are SGHDT and YYEEEE.

V is TRBV27 and J is TRBJ1-2; no firm D call. CDR1 MNHEY and CDR2 SMNVEV come from the germline V gene (reference sequence). The CDR3 has 13 amino acids. Trimming removed 6 bases from V and 4 bases from J, with 12 bases in between. CDR3 DNA: TGTGCCAGCAGCGGACGGAATCTCTATGGCTACACCTTC. Translated: CASSGRNLYGYTF.

The CDR3: CASSVQGAAGELFF. For the CDR3, the DNA is TGTGCCAGCAGTGTACAGGGGGCAGCCGGGGAGCTGTTTTTT. The chain links TRBV2 to TRBJ2-2; 9 bases map to TRBD1. V trimming: 4 bases; J trimming: 6 bases; junction bases outside the gene matches: 3. Germline V gene lookup returns CDR1 SNHLY and CDR2 FYNNEI. This CDR3 has 14 residues.